This entry is about one T cell receptor (beta chain). The CDR3 contains 14 residues. Looked up from germline, CDR1 is SGHRS and CDR2 is YFSETQ. The V end was cut by 1 base, the J end by 6 bases, with 10 bases between. This specimen comes from a study of cytomegalovirus exposure and HLA in healthy donors. The primer mix had 60 Vbeta and 13 Jbeta primers. Using immunoSEQ multiplex PCR, the repertoire was profiled, and TCRdb retains in-frame clones only, with some absent. The sample yields over 150,000 clones, about 80% seen once. The donors gave bone marrow, and they were healthy. The TCR comes from a woman between 45 and 60 years old in good health and CMV-seronegative. The J gene is TRBJ1-4, the V gene TRBV5-1, with no clear D. The sample comprised PBMCs. The CDR3 coding sequence is TGCGCCAGCAGCTTGTTTTCCGAGTATGAAAAACTGTTTTTT. The encoded protein is CASSLFSEYEKLFF.